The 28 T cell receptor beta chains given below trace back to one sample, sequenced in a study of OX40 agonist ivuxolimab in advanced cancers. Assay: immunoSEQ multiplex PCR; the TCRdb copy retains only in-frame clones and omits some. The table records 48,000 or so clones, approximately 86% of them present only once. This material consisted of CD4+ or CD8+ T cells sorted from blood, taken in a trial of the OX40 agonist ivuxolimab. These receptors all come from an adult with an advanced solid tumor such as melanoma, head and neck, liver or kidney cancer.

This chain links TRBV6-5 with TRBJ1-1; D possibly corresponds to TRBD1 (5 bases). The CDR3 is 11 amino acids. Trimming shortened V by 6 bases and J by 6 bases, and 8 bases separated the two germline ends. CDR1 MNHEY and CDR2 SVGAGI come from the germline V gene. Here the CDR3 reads CASRGRAEAFF. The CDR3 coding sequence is TGTGCCAGCAGGGGGCGGGCTGAAGCTTTCTTT.

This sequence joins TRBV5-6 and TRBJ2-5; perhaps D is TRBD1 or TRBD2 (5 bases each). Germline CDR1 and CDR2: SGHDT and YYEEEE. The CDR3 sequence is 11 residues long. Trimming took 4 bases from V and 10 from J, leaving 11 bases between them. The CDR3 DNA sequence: TGTGCCAGCAGCGTCGGGACGGTCCAGTACTTC. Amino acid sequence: CASSVGTVQYF.

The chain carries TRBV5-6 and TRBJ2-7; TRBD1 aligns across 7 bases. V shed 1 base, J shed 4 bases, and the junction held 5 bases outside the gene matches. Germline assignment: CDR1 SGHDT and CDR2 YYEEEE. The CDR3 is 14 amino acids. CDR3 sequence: CASSLSGQTYEQYF. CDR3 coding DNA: TGTGCCAGCAGCTTGTCGGGACAGACTTACGAGCAGTACTTC.

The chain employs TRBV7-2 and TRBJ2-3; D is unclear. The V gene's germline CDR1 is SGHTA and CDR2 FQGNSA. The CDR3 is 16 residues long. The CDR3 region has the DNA TGTGCAGGAAGACGGCTAGACCTCACCCACACAGATACGCAGTATTTT. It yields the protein CAGRRLDLTHTDTQYF.

The CDR3 sequence: CASGIIRGTQHF. CDR3 nucleotides: TGTGCTAGTGGCATAATCAGGGGGACCCAGCATTTT. This rearrangement joins TRBV12-5 to TRBJ1-5, with 7 bases identical to TRBD1. The CDR3 runs to 12 residues. Germline trimming cut 6 bases from V and 11 bases from J; bases unmatched to any gene: 7. Germline CDR1 and CDR2: LGHNT and FRNRAP.

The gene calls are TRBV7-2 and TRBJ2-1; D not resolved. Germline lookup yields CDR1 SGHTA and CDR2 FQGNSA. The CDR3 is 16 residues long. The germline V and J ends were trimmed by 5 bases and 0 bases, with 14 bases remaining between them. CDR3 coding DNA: TGTGCCAGCAGCCGAGACGGCACGAGCTCCTACAATGAGCAGTTCTTC. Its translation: CASSRDGTSSYNEQFF.

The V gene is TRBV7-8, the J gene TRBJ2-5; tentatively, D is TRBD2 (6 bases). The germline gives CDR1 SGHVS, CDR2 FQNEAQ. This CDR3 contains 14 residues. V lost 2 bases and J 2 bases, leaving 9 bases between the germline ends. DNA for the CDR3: TGTGCCAGCAGCTTATTGCGGGGACAAGAGACCCAGTACTTC. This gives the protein CASSLLRGQETQYF.

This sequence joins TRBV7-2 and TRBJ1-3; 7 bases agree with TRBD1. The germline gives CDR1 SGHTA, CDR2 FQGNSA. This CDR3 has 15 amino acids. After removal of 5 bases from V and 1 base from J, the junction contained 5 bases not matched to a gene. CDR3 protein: CASSPTGSSGNTIYF. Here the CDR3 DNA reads TGTGCCAGCAGCCCGACAGGGTCGTCTGGAAACACCATATATTTT.

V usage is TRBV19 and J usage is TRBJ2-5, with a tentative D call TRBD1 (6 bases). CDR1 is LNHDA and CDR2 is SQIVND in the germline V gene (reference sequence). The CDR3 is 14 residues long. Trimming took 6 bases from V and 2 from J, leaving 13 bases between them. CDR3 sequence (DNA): TGTGCCAGTAGGGGAACAGGGCAGCAAGAGACCCAGTACTTC. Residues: CASRGTGQQETQYF.

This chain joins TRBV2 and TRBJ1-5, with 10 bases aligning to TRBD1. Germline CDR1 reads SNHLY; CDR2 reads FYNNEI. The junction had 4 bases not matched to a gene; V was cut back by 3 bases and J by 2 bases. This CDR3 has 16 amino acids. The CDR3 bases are TGTGCCAGCAGTGACATTGGACAGGGGGGCAATCAGCCCCAGCATTTT. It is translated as CASSDIGQGGNQPQHF.

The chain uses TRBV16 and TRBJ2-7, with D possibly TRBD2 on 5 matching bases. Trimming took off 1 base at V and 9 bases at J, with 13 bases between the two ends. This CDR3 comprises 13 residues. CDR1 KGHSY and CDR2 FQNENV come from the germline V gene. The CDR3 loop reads CASSQLEGRAQYF. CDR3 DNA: TGTGCCAGCAGCCAATTAGAAGGGCGGGCGCAGTACTTC.

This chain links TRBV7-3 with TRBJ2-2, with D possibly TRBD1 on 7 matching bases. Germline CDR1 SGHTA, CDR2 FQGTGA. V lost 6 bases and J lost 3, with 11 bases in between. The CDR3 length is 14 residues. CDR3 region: CASRRDRYTGELFF. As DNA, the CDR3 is TGTGCCAGCAGGCGGGACAGATACACCGGGGAGCTGTTTTTT.

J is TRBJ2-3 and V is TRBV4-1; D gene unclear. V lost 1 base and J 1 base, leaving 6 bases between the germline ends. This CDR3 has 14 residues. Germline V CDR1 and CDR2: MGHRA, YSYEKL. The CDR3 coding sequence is TGCGCCAGCAGCCAAGTGGATGGCACAGATACGCAGTATTTT. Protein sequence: CASSQVDGTDTQYF.

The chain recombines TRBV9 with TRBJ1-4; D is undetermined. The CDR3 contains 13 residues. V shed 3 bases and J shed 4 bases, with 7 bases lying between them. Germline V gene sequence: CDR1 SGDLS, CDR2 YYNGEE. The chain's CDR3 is CASSGPFNEKLFF. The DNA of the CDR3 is TGTGCCAGCAGCGGTCCGTTTAATGAAAAACTGTTTTTT.

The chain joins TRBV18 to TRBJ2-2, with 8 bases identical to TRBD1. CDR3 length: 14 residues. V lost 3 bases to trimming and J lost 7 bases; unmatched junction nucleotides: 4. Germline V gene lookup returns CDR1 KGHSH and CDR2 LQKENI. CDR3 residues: CASSPDREVGELFF. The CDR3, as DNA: TGTGCCAGCTCACCGGACAGGGAAGTCGGGGAGCTGTTTTTT.

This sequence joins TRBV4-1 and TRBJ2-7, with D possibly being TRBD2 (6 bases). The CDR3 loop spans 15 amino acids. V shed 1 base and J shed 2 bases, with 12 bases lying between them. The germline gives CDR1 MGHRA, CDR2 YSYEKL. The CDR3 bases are TGCGCCAGCAGCCAAGGGTCGGGGGTCGCCTACGAGCAGTACTTC. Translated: CASSQGSGVAYEQYF.

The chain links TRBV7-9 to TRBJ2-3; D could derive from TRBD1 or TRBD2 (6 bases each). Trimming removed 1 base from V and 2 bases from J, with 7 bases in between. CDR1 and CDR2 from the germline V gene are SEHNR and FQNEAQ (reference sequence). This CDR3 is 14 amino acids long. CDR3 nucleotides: TGTGCCAGCAGCTTAGGGGGGGCCACAGATACGCAGTATTTT. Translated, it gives CASSLGGATDTQYF.

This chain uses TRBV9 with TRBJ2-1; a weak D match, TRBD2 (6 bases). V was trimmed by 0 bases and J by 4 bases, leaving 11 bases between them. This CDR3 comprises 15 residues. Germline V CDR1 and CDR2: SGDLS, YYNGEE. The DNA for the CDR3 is TGTGCCAGCAGCGTAGATACGGGGGTTTACAATGAGCAGTTCTTC. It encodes CASSVDTGVYNEQFF.

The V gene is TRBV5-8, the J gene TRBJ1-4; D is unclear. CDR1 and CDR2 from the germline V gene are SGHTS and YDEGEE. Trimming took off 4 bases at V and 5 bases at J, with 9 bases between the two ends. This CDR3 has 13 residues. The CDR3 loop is CASSRFENEKLFF. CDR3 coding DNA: TGTGCCAGCAGCCGGTTTGAGAATGAAAAACTGTTTTTT. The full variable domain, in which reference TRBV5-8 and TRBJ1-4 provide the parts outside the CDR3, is EAGVTQSPTHLIKTRGQQATLRCSPISGHTSVYWYQQALGLGLQFLLWYDEGEERNRGNFPPRFSGRQFPNYSSELNVNALELEDSALYLCASSRFENEKLFFGSGTQLSVL.

CDR3 region: CASSRTGGGTYNSPLHF. The CDR3 coding sequence is TGCGCCAGCAGCCGCACAGGGGGTGGAACCTATAATTCACCCCTCCACTTT. The V gene is TRBV4-3, the J gene TRBJ1-6; 8 bases line up with TRBD1. The V segment lost 4 bases and the J segment 2 bases; nucleotides outside the gene matches: 7. The CDR3 has 17 amino acids. From germline, CDR1 is LGHNA and CDR2 YSLEER.

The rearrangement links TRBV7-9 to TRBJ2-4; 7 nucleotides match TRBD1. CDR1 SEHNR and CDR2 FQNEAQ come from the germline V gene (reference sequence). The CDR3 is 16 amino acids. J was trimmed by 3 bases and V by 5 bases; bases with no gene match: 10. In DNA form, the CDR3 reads TGTGCCAGCAGCCCACGACAGGGAGTGGGCAAAAACATTCAGTACTTC. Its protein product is CASSPRQGVGKNIQYF. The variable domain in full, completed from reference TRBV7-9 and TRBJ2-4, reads DTGVSQNPRHKITKRGQNVTFRCDPISEHNRLYWYRQTLGQGPEFLTYFQNEAQLEKSRLLSDRFSAERPKGSFSTLEIQRTEQGDSAMYLCASSPRQGVGKNIQYFGAGTRLSVL.

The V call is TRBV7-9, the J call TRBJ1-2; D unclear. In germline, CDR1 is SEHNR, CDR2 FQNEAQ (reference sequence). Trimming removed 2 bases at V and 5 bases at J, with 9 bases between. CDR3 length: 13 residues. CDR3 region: CASSLNSGYGYTF. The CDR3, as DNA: TGTGCCAGCAGCTTAAACAGTGGGTATGGCTACACCTTC.

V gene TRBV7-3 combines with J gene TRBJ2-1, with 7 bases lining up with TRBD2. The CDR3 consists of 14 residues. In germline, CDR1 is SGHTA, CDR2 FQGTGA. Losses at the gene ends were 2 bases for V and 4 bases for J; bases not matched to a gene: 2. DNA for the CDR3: TGTGCCAGCAGCTTAGGGGGGGTTTACAATGAGCAGTTCTTC. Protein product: CASSLGGVYNEQFF.

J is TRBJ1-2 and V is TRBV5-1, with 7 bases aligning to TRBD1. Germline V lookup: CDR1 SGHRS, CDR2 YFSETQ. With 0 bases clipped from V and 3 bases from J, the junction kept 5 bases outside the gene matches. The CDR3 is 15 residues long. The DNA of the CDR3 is TGCGCCAGCAGCTTGGGACAGGGAAGGGACTATGGCTACACCTTC. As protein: CASSLGQGRDYGYTF.

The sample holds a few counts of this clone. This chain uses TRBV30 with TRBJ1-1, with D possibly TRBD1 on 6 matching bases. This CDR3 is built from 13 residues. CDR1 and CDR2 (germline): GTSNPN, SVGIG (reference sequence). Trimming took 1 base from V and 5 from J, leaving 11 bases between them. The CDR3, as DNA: TGTGCCTGGAGTGAGGGGGTTGGAACTGAAGCTTTCTTT. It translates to CAWSEGVGTEAFF.

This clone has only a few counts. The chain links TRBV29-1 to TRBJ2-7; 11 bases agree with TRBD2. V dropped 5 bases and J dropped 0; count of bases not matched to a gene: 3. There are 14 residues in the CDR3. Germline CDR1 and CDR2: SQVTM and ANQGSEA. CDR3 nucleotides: TGCAGCGTTTCTAGCGGGGGGACCTCCTACGAGCAGTACTTC. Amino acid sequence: CSVSSGGTSYEQYF.

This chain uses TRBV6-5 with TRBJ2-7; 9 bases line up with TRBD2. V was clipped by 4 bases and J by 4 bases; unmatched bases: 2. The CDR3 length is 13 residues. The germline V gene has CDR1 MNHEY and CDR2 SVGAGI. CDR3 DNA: TGTGCCAGCAGTTTTAGCGGGGGATACGAGCAGTACTTC. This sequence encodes CASSFSGGYEQYF.

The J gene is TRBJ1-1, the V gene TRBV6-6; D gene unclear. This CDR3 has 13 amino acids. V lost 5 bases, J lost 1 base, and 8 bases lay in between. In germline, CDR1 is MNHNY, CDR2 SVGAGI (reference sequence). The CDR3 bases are TGTGCCAGCAGTCTCATGGAGAACACTGAAGCTTTCTTT. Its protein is CASSLMENTEAFF.